This T cell receptor (beta chain) was obtained from a study of cytomegalovirus exposure and HLA in healthy donors. The primer mix had 60 Vbeta and 13 Jbeta primers. The assay was immunoSEQ multiplex PCR, and TCRdb's table has in-frame clones only and misses some. The sample holds under 200,000 clones, around 88% seen once. The V end was cut by 1 base, the J end by 0 bases, with 11 bases between. Germline V lookup: CDR1 SGHTA, CDR2 FQGNSA. The CDR3 is made up of 16 amino acids. This sequence originates from a woman aged 18-35 years in good health and CMV-seronegative. What was sequenced was PBMCs. V usage is TRBV7-2 and J usage is TRBJ2-3; D possibly corresponds to TRBD2 (5 bases). CDR3 region: CASSLVGGASTDTQYF. The CDR3, as DNA: TGTGCCAGCAGCTTAGTTGGAGGAGCTAGCACAGATACGCAGTATTTT.